This entry features one T cell receptor beta chain sequence. Its antigen is not identified. The data were produced by immunoSEQ multiplex PCR, yet TCRdb's version contains in-frame clones alone and is incomplete. The profile covers tens of thousands of clones, with 70% to 90% appearing a single time and about an eighth taken by the ten largest. The source of the sample is a study of T cell responses to AZD1222 COVID-19 vaccine. Points from the study as a whole: Seropositive AZD1222 recipients at baseline numbered only five or six. CD4 TCRs linked to vaccination spanned spike, dominating at 160-218 and 743-854.

Germline V CDR1 and CDR2: MRHNA, SNTAGT. There are 15 residues in the CDR3. Trimming took off 4 bases at V and 6 bases at J, with 17 bases between the two ends. This clonotype was obtained from an adult in good health. The rearrangement uses TRBV6-4 and TRBJ2-3; possibly TRBD1 for D (6 bases). The sequences come from peripheral blood, collected on day 0 of AZD1222 vaccination. CDR3 nucleotides: TGTGCCAGCAGTGTGGGACAAGACTTTTGGGATACGCAGTATTTT. Its translation: CASSVGQDFWDTQYF.